This passage covers 25 T cell receptor beta chains from one sample sequenced in a study of blood T cell repertoires in COVID-19. Profiling relied on immunoSEQ multiplex PCR, and the TCRdb table lists in-frame clones only, not all of them. The repertoire holds about 130,000 clones, with less than 90% as singletons. The source material was PBMCs or T cells enriched from blood (not recorded which). These TCRs come from a man aged 25-45 years who had recovered from COVID-19.

This chain connects TRBV7-3 to TRBJ2-3, with TRBD2 matching 10 bases. This CDR3 has 16 residues. From germline, CDR1 is SGHTA and CDR2 FQGTGA. With 3 bases clipped from V and 4 bases from J, the junction kept 7 bases outside the gene matches. The CDR3 nucleotides read TGTGCCAGCAGCTTCGGAGCGGGAGGGCCCCCAGATACGCAGTATTTT. This encodes CASSFGAGGPPDTQYF.

A word on this clone: The sample contains more than one DNA sequence encoding this CDR3. The rearrangement uses TRBV19 and TRBJ1-2; weak D call: TRBD1 (5 bases). Per the germline V gene, CDR1 is LNHDA and CDR2 is SQIVND (reference sequence). With 0 bases removed from V and 5 bases from J, the gap between germline ends came to 10 bases. This CDR3 is 14 amino acids long. CDR3 protein: CASSIDQGSYGYTF. Written as DNA, the CDR3 is TGTGCCAGTAGTATAGACCAGGGTTCTTATGGCTACACCTTC.

The chain combines TRBV7-2 with TRBJ2-3; 7 bases map to TRBD2. Trimming at V came to 3 bases and at J to 2 bases, leaving 8 bases not matched to a gene. The CDR3 is 16 residues long. Germline V CDR1 and CDR2: SGHTA, FQGNSA. CDR3 DNA sequence: TGTGCCAGCAGCTTTAGCGCTGGACTAGTCACAGATACGCAGTATTTT. It specifies CASSFSAGLVTDTQYF.

J is TRBJ2-7 and V is TRBV18; 8 bases map to TRBD1. The CDR3 is 15 residues long. J lost 5 bases, V lost 0 bases, and 6 bases had no gene match. Germline V lookup: CDR1 KGHSH, CDR2 LQKENI. CDR3 amino acids: CASSPPRTGMNEQYF. DNA for the CDR3: TGTGCCAGCTCACCACCGAGGACAGGGATGAACGAGCAGTACTTC. Filled out from reference TRBV18 and TRBJ2-7, the complete variable domain reads NAGVMQNPRHLVRRRGQEARLRCSPMKGHSHVYWYRQLPEEGLKFMVYLQKENIIDESGMPKERFSAEFPKEGPSILRIQQVVRGDSAAYFCASSPPRTGMNEQYFGPGTRLTVT.

This clone was picked up one time. The chain combines TRBV4-1 with TRBJ2-5; 9 bases line up with TRBD1. V was clipped by 3 bases and J by 0 bases; unmatched bases: 2. This CDR3 region has 15 residues. The germline V gene encodes CDR1 MGHRA and CDR2 YSYEKL. The CDR3 coding sequence is TGCGCCAGCAGCCAGGGGGACAGGGACCAAGAGACCCAGTACTTC. Its translation is CASSQGDRDQETQYF.

The rearrangement joins TRBV2 to TRBJ1-5; 9 bases fit TRBD1. The J segment lost 0 bases and the V segment lost 6 bases, leaving 9 bases of the junction unmatched. The germline CDR1 and CDR2 sequences are SNHLY and FYNNEI. The CDR3 runs to 17 residues. CDR3 sequence (DNA): TGTGCCAGCAGGGGACAGGGATTCTTATATAGCAATCAGCCCCAGCATTTT. As protein: CASRGQGFLYSNQPQHF. Filled out from reference TRBV2 and TRBJ1-5, the complete variable domain reads EPEVTQTPSHQVTQMGQEVILRCVPISNHLYFYWYRQILGQKVEFLVSFYNNEISEKSEIFDDQFSVERPDGSNFTLKIRSTKLEDSAMYFCASRGQGFLYSNQPQHFGDGTRLSIL.

This chain links TRBV5-1 with TRBJ1-3; 7 bases align to TRBD1. CDR3 length: 15 residues. Germline loops: CDR1 SGHRS, CDR2 YFSETQ. The V gene end was trimmed by 4 bases and the J gene end by 0 bases; junction bases not matched to a gene: 4. The CDR3 sequence is CASSPGQNSGNTIYF. CDR3 sequence (DNA): TGCGCCAGCAGCCCGGGACAGAACTCTGGAAACACCATATATTTT.

The chain employs TRBV5-4 and TRBJ1-2; 10 bases are a match to TRBD1. This CDR3 has 15 amino acids. Germline CDR1 and CDR2: SGHNT and YYREEE (reference sequence). J was trimmed by 3 bases and V by 2 bases; bases with no gene match: 4. The CDR3: CASSFDRGHDYGYTF. The DNA for the CDR3 is TGTGCCAGCAGCTTCGACAGGGGGCACGACTATGGCTACACCTTC.

The V and J genes are TRBV4-1 and TRBJ1-2; TRBD1 aligns across 10 bases. This CDR3 is 17 amino acids long. Per the germline V gene, CDR1 is MGHRA and CDR2 is YSYEKL. With 1 base clipped from V and 5 bases from J, the junction kept 10 bases outside the gene matches. CDR3 nucleotide sequence: TGCGCCAGCAGCCAAGTCCTCCGGGACAGGGGATGGTATGGCTACACCTTC. Translation: CASSQVLRDRGWYGYTF.

The chain joins TRBV5-1 to TRBJ2-5; D may be TRBD2 (6 bases). V dropped 4 bases and J dropped 5 bases, with 12 bases sitting between them. Germline values: CDR1 SGHRS, CDR2 YFSETQ. This CDR3 is built from 13 residues. CDR3 DNA sequence: TGCGCCAGCAGCAATGGAGGGGAGGAGACCCAGTACTTC. This codes for CASSNGGEETQYF.

The chain is built from TRBV9 and TRBJ2-2; TRBD1 matches at 8 bases. V was pared by 0 bases and J by 5 bases, with 3 bases of the junction left unmatched. CDR3 length: 15 amino acids. CDR1 and CDR2 from the germline V gene are SGDLS and YYNGEE. The CDR3 sequence: CASSVANRGTGELFF. CDR3 nucleotide sequence: TGTGCCAGCAGCGTAGCTAACAGGGGGACCGGGGAGCTGTTTTTT. The variable domain in full, completed from reference TRBV9 and TRBJ2-2, reads DSGVTQTPKHLITATGQRVTLRCSPRSGDLSVYWYQQSLDQGLQFLIQYYNGEERAKGNILERFSAQQFPDLHSELNLSSLELGDSALYFCASSVANRGTGELFFGEGSRLTVL.

This clone was observed a few times. The genes are TRBV13 and TRBJ2-7, with D maybe TRBD1 (6 bases). Germline-derived CDR1 and CDR2 are PRHDT and FYEKMQ (reference sequence). Between the trimmed V and J ends, which lost 3 bases and 4 bases, there was a span of 16 bases. CDR3 length: 15 residues. The CDR3 sequence is CASSLWDKGLYEQYF. In DNA form, the CDR3 reads TGTGCCAGCAGCTTGTGGGACAAGGGTTTGTACGAGCAGTACTTC.

This clone has a handful of counts. V usage is TRBV7-9 and J usage is TRBJ1-1, with D possibly being TRBD1 (6 bases). Deletions cut 1 base from V and 1 base from J, with 13 bases between. Looked up from germline, CDR1 is SEHNR and CDR2 is FQNEAQ (reference sequence). There are 16 residues in the CDR3. The CDR3 region is CASSLGLGHGNTEAFF. For the CDR3, the DNA is TGTGCCAGCAGCTTAGGTCTGGGACACGGGAACACTGAAGCTTTCTTT.

The chain couples TRBV2 to TRBJ2-5; no clear D. The CDR3 is 12 residues long. Germline-derived CDR1 and CDR2 are SNHLY and FYNNEI. V was trimmed by 7 bases and J by 5 bases, leaving 11 bases between them. CDR3 in DNA: TGTGCCAGCATGGAAGCCGGGGAGACCCAGTACTTC. It yields the protein CASMEAGETQYF.

The count of this clone is one. V usage is TRBV20-1 and J usage is TRBJ2-1; TRBD2 aligns across 8 bases. The CDR3 spans 11 residues. Germline lookup yields CDR1 DFQATT and CDR2 SNEGSKA (reference sequence). V shed 6 bases, J shed 14 bases, and the junction held 9 bases outside the gene matches. The CDR3 nucleotides are TGCAGTGCGAGCCCGGGGGGGCTGGAGTTCTTC. This encodes CSASPGGLEFF.

The CDR3 is CASRIDRGLGQPQHF. The CDR3 DNA reads TGTGCCAGCAGGATAGACAGGGGGCTTGGTCAGCCCCAGCATTTT. The chain couples TRBV6-5 to TRBJ1-5; TRBD1 matches at 10 bases. The V segment lost 6 bases and the J segment 6 bases; nucleotides outside the gene matches: 8. The CDR3 covers 15 residues. Germline CDR1 is MNHEY and CDR2 is SVGAGI.

Only one count was recorded for this clone. J is TRBJ1-1 and V is TRBV5-4, with D possibly matching TRBD1 (6 bases). Germline CDR1 reads SGHNT; CDR2 reads YYREEE (reference sequence). The V gene lost 1 base and the J gene lost 7 bases, with 14 bases spanning the gap. The CDR3 consists of 14 residues. Written as DNA, the CDR3 is TGTGCCAGCAGCTTGAAAAGTTCGACAGGTGAAGCTTTCTTT. Translating gives CASSLKSSTGEAFF.

This clone was seen at least ten times. V and J are TRBV19 and TRBJ2-5, with D unresolved. CDR1 is LNHDA, CDR2 SQIVND, per germline (reference sequence). Trimming cost V 4 bases and J 2 bases, with 8 bases left between them. This CDR3 has 13 amino acids. The CDR3 DNA reads TGTGCCAGTAGTAAAGACTTTCAAGAGACCCAGTACTTC. Translation gives CASSKDFQETQYF.

This chain connects TRBV7-3 to TRBJ2-7; the match to TRBD2 covers 14 bases. The CDR3 is 18 residues long. The ends lost 2 bases at V and 7 bases at J; junction bases unmatched: 13. Germline values: CDR1 SGHTA, CDR2 FQGTGA. This chain's CDR3 is CASSLGPPGLAGVREQYF. The CDR3 DNA reads TGTGCCAGCAGCTTAGGCCCCCCGGGACTAGCGGGAGTAAGGGAGCAGTACTTC.

CDR3 sequence: CASSRDSRETQYF. CDR3 nucleotide sequence: TGTGCCAGCAGCCGGGATTCTAGAGAGACCCAGTACTTC. This rearrangement joins TRBV2 to TRBJ2-5; D is possibly TRBD2 (5 bases). The germline V gene encodes CDR1 SNHLY and CDR2 FYNNEI. This CDR3 contains 13 residues. V was clipped by 6 bases and J by 4 bases, with 12 bases between them.

The chain carries TRBV12-3 or TRBV12-4 and TRBJ2-1; the D gene is possibly TRBD1 (5 bases). Trimming pared 7 bases from V and 9 bases from J, leaving 16 bases between. The CDR3 runs 13 residues. The CDR3 loop is CASILTGRGEQFF. The CDR3 bases are TGTGCCAGCATTCTTACAGGAAGAGGTGAGCAGTTCTTC.

J is TRBJ1-6 and V is TRBV6-5; D is possibly TRBD1 (5 bases). This CDR3 contains 13 residues. The V gene lost 6 bases and the J gene lost 9 bases, with 12 bases spanning the gap. The germline V gene encodes CDR1 MNHEY and CDR2 SVGAGI. The CDR3 bases are TGTGCCAGCAGCCGGGACTTCATTTCACCCCTCCACTTT. Translation gives CASSRDFISPLHF.

V is TRBV19 and J is TRBJ2-1; the match to TRBD2 covers 11 bases. V shed 5 bases and J 4 bases; nucleotides not matched to a gene: 10. The CDR3 is 17 amino acids. The germline V gene has CDR1 LNHDA and CDR2 SQIVND (reference sequence). DNA of the CDR3: TGTGCCAGTAGTCCCCAGGATACTAGCGGGGGTTACAATGAGCAGTTCTTC. Amino acid sequence: CASSPQDTSGGYNEQFF.

The chain recombines TRBV19 with TRBJ2-2, with 11 bases fitting TRBD1. The V and J ends lost 10 bases and 6 bases, in that order; junction bases with no gene match: 7. This CDR3 contains 14 residues. From germline, CDR1 is LNHDA and CDR2 SQIVND (reference sequence). CDR3 region: CATTVGQGAGELFF. The CDR3 bases are TGTGCCACCACAGTGGGACAGGGGGCCGGGGAGCTGTTTTTT.

The chain uses TRBV6-5 and TRBJ1-2, with D tentatively TRBD1 (6 bases). Looked up from germline, CDR1 is MNHEY and CDR2 is SVGAGI. The CDR3 spans 11 residues. V dropped 10 bases and J dropped 12 bases, with 18 bases sitting between them. CDR3 sequence: CANGGLAFDTF. The CDR3 nucleotides read TGTGCCAACGGGGGGCTGGCTTTTGACACCTTC.